The subject of this entry is one T cell receptor beta chain. Its specificity is unknown. Germline lookup yields CDR1 DFQATT and CDR2 SNEGSKA (reference sequence). Trimming at V came to 6 bases and at J to 5 bases, leaving 4 bases not matched to a gene. The CDR3 length is 13 residues. The study made its TCR cDNA through 5'RACE template switching. That step introduced a universal primer site along with UMIs. TCRdb re-analysed the 5' RACE reads in MiXCR, keeping a single row per CDR3 protein. The table has some 220,000 distinct CDR3 sequences, 2.5% to 3.5% seen once. This record comes from a study of T cells after yellow fever vaccination. Study overall: The SMART-Seq v4 Ultra Low Input method served to prepare the low-cell-number fractions. Study-wide points: The booster response re-showed most primary clones: 96% CD4, almost 90% CD8. Some clonotypes, a small share, were shared between CD4 and CD8 compartments.

The clonotype comes from a man between 18 and 29 years old who received the YFV17D yellow fever vaccine. This chain joins TRBV20-1 and TRBJ1-5; 10 bases line up with TRBD1. The sequencing used CD4+ T cells sorted from PBMCs, collected 10 days after the yellow fever booster vaccination. The CDR3 sequence is CSAPDRGDQPQHF. The CDR3, as DNA: TGCAGTGCCCCGGACAGGGGGGATCAGCCCCAGCATTTT.